This entry concerns a single TCR beta chain. Its target is unknown. This specimen belongs to a study of identical twins. TCRdb analysed the 5' RACE reads with MiXCR anew, one entry per CDR3 protein. This sample carries around 690,000 distinct CDR3 sequences, 21% of them seen once, and the ten largest clones take about 4.5%. General study findings and limits: Weaker excess twin sharing was seen among beta out-of-frame sequences.

The V gene lost 6 bases and the J gene lost 0 bases, with 18 bases spanning the gap. This CDR3 spans 16 amino acids. These data also formed part of another study, on T cells expressing NK-cell markers. As that study records: CD3+CD56+NKG2C+, CD3+CD56+NKG2C- and CD3+CD56-NKG2C+ T cells, once sorted, supplied the TCR beta repertoires.

This receptor was identified in a woman in her late teens or twenties in good health. The chain couples TRBV12-3 or TRBV12-4 to TRBJ2-7; no reliable D call. The sample comprised PBMCs. CDR3 amino acids: CASSPRADLASYEQYF. CDR3 coding DNA: TGTGCCAGCAGCCCCCGCGCGGATCTGGCCTCCTACGAGCAGTACTTC.